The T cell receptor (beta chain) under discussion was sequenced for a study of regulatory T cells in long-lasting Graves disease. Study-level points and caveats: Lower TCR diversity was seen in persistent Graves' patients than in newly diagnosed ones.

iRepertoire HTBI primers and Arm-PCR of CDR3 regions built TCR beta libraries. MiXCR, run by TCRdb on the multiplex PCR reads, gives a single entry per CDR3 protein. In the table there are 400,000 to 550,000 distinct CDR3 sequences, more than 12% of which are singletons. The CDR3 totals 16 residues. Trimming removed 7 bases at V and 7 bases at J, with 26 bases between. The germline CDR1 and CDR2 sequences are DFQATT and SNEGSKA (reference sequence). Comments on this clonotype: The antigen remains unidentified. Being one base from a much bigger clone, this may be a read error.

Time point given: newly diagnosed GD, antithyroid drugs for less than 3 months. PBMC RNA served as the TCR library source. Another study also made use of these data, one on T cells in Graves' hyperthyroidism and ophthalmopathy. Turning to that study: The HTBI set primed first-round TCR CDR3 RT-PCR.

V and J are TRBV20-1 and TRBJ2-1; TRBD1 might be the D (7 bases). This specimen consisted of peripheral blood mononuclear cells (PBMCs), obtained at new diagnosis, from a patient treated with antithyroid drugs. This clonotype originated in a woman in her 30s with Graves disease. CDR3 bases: TGCAGTGTTGAGCAGGGGGGTGGTACGAGGGGGAATGAGCAGTTCTTC. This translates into CSVEQGGGTRGNEQFF.